Listed below are T cell receptor beta chains from one sample, sequenced in a study of blood T cell repertoires in COVID-19. TCRdb's copy holds only in-frame clones and misses some; the assay was immunoSEQ multiplex PCR. The repertoire has roughly 250,000 clones, approximately 78% of them found once; the top ten carry under 15%. The sample taken for sequencing was peripheral blood. These receptors were obtained from a woman aged 55 to 70 with active or convalescent COVID-19. Each CDR3 is given with its conserved first and last residue. Fields, in order: clone size, D gene, J gene, V gene, CDR3 protein, CDR3 DNA. D genes are given only for firm matches. A clone size is listed for some rows: how often the clone was seen (once, few, many), or a class if it is expanded.

clone_size: once
d_call: TRBD2
j_call: TRBJ2-3
v_call: TRBV19
cdr3_aa: CASSRGTRTSTDTQYF
cdr3_nt: TGTGCCAGTAGTCGAGGGACTAGAACTAGCACAGATACGCAGTATTTT

clone_size: NA
d_call: TRBD1
j_call: TRBJ2-7
v_call: TRBV9
cdr3_aa: CASSGRDRGNYEQYF
cdr3_nt: TGTGCCAGCAGCGGCCGGGACAGGGGGAACTACGAGCAGTACTTC

clone_size: NA
d_call: TRBD1
j_call: TRBJ1-1
v_call: TRBV5-1
cdr3_aa: CASSLARPGQEESVWVMMNTEAFF
cdr3_nt: TGCGCCAGCAGCTTGGCGAGGCCCGGACAGGAAGAAAGTGTGTGGGTAATGATGAACACTGAAGCTTTCTTT

clone_size: NA
d_call: NA
j_call: TRBJ1-4
v_call: TRBV6-5
cdr3_aa: CASSYSGLTNEKLFF
cdr3_nt: TGTGCCAGCAGTTACTCCGGGTTAACTAATGAAAAACTGTTTTTT

clone_size: NA
d_call: NA
j_call: TRBJ2-7
v_call: TRBV6-5
cdr3_aa: CASRTSSPPYEQYF
cdr3_nt: TGTGCCAGCAGGACATCCTCTCCTCCCTACGAGCAGTACTTC

clone_size: NA
d_call: NA
j_call: TRBJ1-1
v_call: TRBV2
cdr3_aa: CASSPRSRMVNTEAFF
cdr3_nt: TGTGCCAGCAGTCCTCGTTCCAGGATGGTGAACACTGAAGCTTTCTTT

clone_size: NA
d_call: TRBD2
j_call: TRBJ2-3
v_call: TRBV7-3
cdr3_aa: CASSSLGGNRDTQYF
cdr3_nt: TGTGCCAGCAGCTCTTTGGGGGGGAACAGGGATACGCAGTATTTT

clone_size: NA
d_call: NA
j_call: TRBJ2-5
v_call: TRBV6-1
cdr3_aa: CASSEGSRGGYQETQYF
cdr3_nt: TGTGCCAGCAGTGAAGGTAGCAGGGGTGGGTACCAAGAGACCCAGTACTTC

clone_size: once
d_call: NA
j_call: TRBJ2-6
v_call: TRBV7-9
cdr3_aa: CASSLWGASGANVLTF
cdr3_nt: TGTGCCAGCAGCCTTTGGGGAGCCTCTGGGGCCAACGTCCTGACTTTC

clone_size: NA
d_call: NA
j_call: TRBJ1-2
v_call: TRBV19
cdr3_aa: CASSIGGSGYTF
cdr3_nt: TGTGCCAGTAGTATAGGTGGGAGTGGCTACACCTTC

clone_size: NA
d_call: NA
j_call: TRBJ2-2
v_call: TRBV12-3/TRBV12-4
cdr3_aa: CASSLLRTGELFF
cdr3_nt: TGTGCCAGCAGTTTGCTTCGGACCGGGGAGCTGTTTTTT

clone_size: few
d_call: NA
j_call: TRBJ1-5
v_call: TRBV19
cdr3_aa: CASTQGQGYQPQHF
cdr3_nt: TGTGCCAGTACGCAGGGGCAGGGGTATCAGCCCCAGCATTTT

clone_size: NA
d_call: TRBD2
j_call: TRBJ2-5
v_call: TRBV6-6
cdr3_aa: CASSSGTRVVETQYF
cdr3_nt: TGTGCCAGCAGTTCCGGGACTAGAGTCGTGGAGACCCAGTACTTC

clone_size: once
d_call: NA
j_call: TRBJ2-7
v_call: TRBV7-9
cdr3_aa: CASSPWGQGRPYEQYF
cdr3_nt: TGTGCCAGCAGCCCCTGGGGGCAGGGCCGACCCTACGAGCAGTACTTC

clone_size: NA
d_call: NA
j_call: TRBJ1-3
v_call: TRBV6-5
cdr3_aa: CASSGGNTIYF
cdr3_nt: TGTGCCAGTTCAGGGGGAAACACCATATATTTT

clone_size: NA
d_call: TRBD1
j_call: TRBJ1-3
v_call: TRBV10-3
cdr3_aa: CAISDRGASGNTIYF
cdr3_nt: TGTGCCATCAGCGACAGGGGCGCCTCTGGAAACACCATATATTTT

clone_size: NA
d_call: TRBD1
j_call: TRBJ2-4
v_call: TRBV20-1
cdr3_aa: CSASVTGVDIQYF
cdr3_nt: TGCAGTGCTAGTGTGACAGGGGTGGACATTCAGTACTTC

clone_size: few
d_call: NA
j_call: TRBJ1-5
v_call: TRBV6-5
cdr3_aa: CASSRGRTSNQPQHF
cdr3_nt: TGTGCCAGCAGTCGGGGGAGGACGAGCAATCAGCCCCAGCATTTT

clone_size: NA
d_call: TRBD2
j_call: TRBJ2-5
v_call: TRBV7-2
cdr3_aa: CASCARGGAIETQYF
cdr3_nt: TGTGCCAGCTGTGCCCGGGGGGGAGCCATTGAGACCCAGTACTTC

clone_size: NA
d_call: NA
j_call: TRBJ2-7
v_call: TRBV28
cdr3_aa: CASMEKGEGYEQYF
cdr3_nt: TGTGCCAGCATGGAGAAGGGGGAAGGCTACGAGCAGTACTTC

clone_size: few
d_call: NA
j_call: TRBJ1-6
v_call: TRBV6-5
cdr3_aa: CAGAGAVNSPLHF
cdr3_nt: TGTGCCGGAGCGGGGGCGGTGAATTCACCCCTCCACTTT

clone_size: NA
d_call: NA
j_call: TRBJ1-1
v_call: TRBV6-6
cdr3_aa: CASSPYPEAFF
cdr3_nt: TGTGCCAGCAGTCCCTATCCCGAAGCTTTCTTT

clone_size: once
d_call: NA
j_call: TRBJ1-2
v_call: TRBV7-9
cdr3_aa: CASALQLNYGYTF
cdr3_nt: TGTGCCAGCGCCCTACAGCTTAACTATGGCTACACCTTC